The next 9 T cell receptor beta chains were all read from a single sample in a study of identical twins. TCRdb reprocessed the 5' RACE reads with MiXCR, giving one entry per CDR3 protein. Here the sample spans 650,000 to 800,000 distinct CDR3 sequences, under 9% being singletons. This same sample was also taken into another study, of yellow fever vaccine responses in identical twins.

Material for sequencing was PBMCs. These receptors were collected from a woman between 18 and 29 years old in good health.

The rearrangement joins TRBV15 to TRBJ2-1; D possibly matches TRBD1 or TRBD2 (5 bases each). CDR3 size: 13 residues. Germline V gene lookup returns CDR1 LNHNV and CDR2 YYDKDF (reference sequence). V was clipped by 5 bases and J by 6 bases, with 11 bases between them. CDR3 sequence (DNA): TGTGCCACCAGCGGGGGTCCTCGCAATGAGCAGTTCTTC. Protein product: CATSGGPRNEQFF.

This clonotype was found a few times. A clone one base away is much larger, so this may be a read error. The chain couples TRBV6-6 to TRBJ2-7; 7 bases match TRBD1. CDR1 is MNHNY, CDR2 SVGAGI, per germline (reference sequence). V shed 8 bases, J shed 0 bases, and the junction held 4 bases outside the gene matches. The length of the CDR3 is 13 residues. CDR3: CASGRDSSYEQYF. The CDR3 DNA is TGTGCCAGCGGCCGGGACAGCTCCTACGAGCAGTACTTC.

This clonotype was counted only a few times. This sequence joins TRBV5-6 and TRBJ1-1; D is unresolved. The CDR3 loop spans 14 amino acids. Trimming removed 1 base from V and 4 bases from J, with 11 bases in between. Germline V gene lookup returns CDR1 SGHDT and CDR2 YYEEEE. The CDR3 DNA reads TGTGCCAGCAGCTTGTATTTCCGGGGCACTGAAGCTTTCTTT. Amino acid sequence: CASSLYFRGTEAFF.

This clonotype turned up a few times. The gene calls are TRBV11-1 and TRBJ2-6; weak D call: TRBD2 (6 bases). The CDR3 totals 18 residues. Germline V gene lookup returns CDR1 SGHAT and CDR2 FQDESV (reference sequence). The V gene lost 1 base and the J gene lost 0 bases, with 13 bases spanning the gap. The CDR3 protein is CASSLGMGTPSGANVLTF. CDR3 nucleotides: TGTGCCAGCAGCTTAGGAATGGGGACTCCCTCTGGGGCCAACGTCCTGACTTTC.

This clonotype was observed a handful of times. The genes are TRBV6-1 and TRBJ2-5, with D perhaps matching TRBD2 (6 bases). Trimming pared 6 bases from V and 7 bases from J, leaving 24 bases between. This CDR3 is 16 amino acids long. Germline V CDR1 and CDR2: MNHNS, SASEGT. The CDR3 DNA reads as TGTGCCAGCAGACCCCCGGGACTCCAAAGGGACGGGACCCAGTACTTC. Protein: CASRPPGLQRDGTQYF.

This clonotype was observed at least ten times. J is TRBJ2-3 and V is TRBV10-3; TRBD2 aligns across 8 bases. Germline V gives CDR1 ENHRY, CDR2 SYGVKD. V dropped 5 bases and J dropped 2; count of bases not matched to a gene: 6. This CDR3 has 15 residues. Written as DNA, the CDR3 is TGTGCCATCAGTCCTCAGACTAGCGCCACAGATACGCAGTATTTT. Amino acids: CAISPQTSATDTQYF.

CDR3 amino acids: CASGLAYYEQYF. The DNA for the CDR3 is TGTGCCAGCGGGCTAGCATACTACGAGCAGTACTTC. The rearrangement joins TRBV27 to TRBJ2-7, with D possibly TRBD2 on 5 matching bases. This CDR3 region has 12 residues. CDR1 is MNHEY and CDR2 is SMNVEV in the germline V gene (reference sequence). V was cut by 8 bases and J by 3 bases, with 11 bases left in between.

This clonotype appeared many times. The chain links TRBV7-3 to TRBJ1-6, with 7 positions matching TRBD1. CDR3 length: 14 amino acids. Germline assignment: CDR1 SGHTA and CDR2 FQGTGA. Trimming at V came to 5 bases and at J to 4 bases, leaving 2 bases not matched to a gene. The DNA of the CDR3 is TGTGCCAGCAGCCAGGGACAGTATAATTCACCCCTCCACTTT. Amino acids: CASSQGQYNSPLHF.

This clonotype turned up a few times. V and J are TRBV20-1 and TRBJ2-1; the D call may be TRBD1 or TRBD2 (5 bases each). This CDR3 spans 14 amino acids. Germline CDR1 reads DFQATT; CDR2 reads SNEGSKA (reference sequence). The V end was cut by 6 bases, the J end by 4 bases, with 16 bases between. The chain's CDR3 is CSATRGSLYNEQFF. The CDR3 nucleotides are TGCAGTGCAACGAGGGGTTCCCTTTACAATGAGCAGTTCTTC.